Below, 2 T cell receptor beta chains from the same sample are listed, as sequenced in a study of blood T cell repertoires in COVID-19. TCRdb keeps only in-frame clones here, not all; method: immunoSEQ multiplex PCR. The data contain about 92,000 clones, 85% of them singletons. What was sequenced was peripheral blood. Every receptor here comes from an elderly man with acute or convalescent COVID-19.

J is TRBJ2-4 and V is TRBV21-1; TRBD2 is the table's D call and was not checked against the DNA. TRBV21-1 is shown as a pseudogene. The CDR3 runs to 16 residues. In nucleotides, the CDR3 is TGTGCCAGCAACGGGACTAGCGGGAGGAACGAGAACATTCAGTACTTC. Translation gives CASNGTSGRNENIQYF.

The V and J genes are TRBV7-8 and TRBJ1-1, with D uncertain. Trimming cost V 2 bases and J 0 bases, with 10 bases left between them. The CDR3 is 15 residues long. Germline CDR1 reads SGHVS; CDR2 reads FQNEAQ. CDR3 nucleotides: TGTGCCAGCAGCTTATTCACAAATATGAACACTGAAGCTTTCTTT. Translating gives CASSLFTNMNTEAFF.